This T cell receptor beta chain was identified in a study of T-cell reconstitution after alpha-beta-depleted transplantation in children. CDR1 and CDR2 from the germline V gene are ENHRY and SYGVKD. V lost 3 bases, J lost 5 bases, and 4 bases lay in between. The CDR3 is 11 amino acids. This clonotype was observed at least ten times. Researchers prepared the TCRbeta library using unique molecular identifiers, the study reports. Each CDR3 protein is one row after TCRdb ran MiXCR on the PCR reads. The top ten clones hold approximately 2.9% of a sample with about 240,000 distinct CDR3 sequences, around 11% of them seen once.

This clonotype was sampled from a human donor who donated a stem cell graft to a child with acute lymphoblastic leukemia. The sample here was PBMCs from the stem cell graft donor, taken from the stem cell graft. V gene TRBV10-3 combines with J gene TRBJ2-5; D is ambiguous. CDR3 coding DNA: TGTGCCATCAGTGAAGGGGAGACCCAGTACTTC. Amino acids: CAISEGETQYF.